The following is a T cell receptor (beta chain) sequence with its context. Antigen specificity is unknown. The sample comes from a study of read filtering for tumor transcriptome and immune sequencing. Study in general: After DNase treatment, RNA was made into whole-transcriptome libraries.

Findings of the study overall: In IR-seq, single-read clonotypes were roughly 80% of clonotypes but around 3.5% of reads. Sorted CD138-negative bone marrow cells were not purified T cells.

Molecular barcoded adaptors covering alpha/delta and beta/gamma chains were used on roughly 400 ng RNA. TCRdb passed the reads through MiXCR, listing each CDR3 protein once. The sample includes over 45,000 distinct CDR3 sequences, 20% to 25% of them seen just once. Bone marrow was sampled from every patient at the time of active disease. Trimming pared 6 bases from V and 4 bases from J, leaving 10 bases between. Germline CDR1 and CDR2: MNHEY and SVGAGI. The CDR3 sequence is 13 residues long. The sequencing input was a population of CD138-negative cells sorted from bone marrow. This receptor was obtained from a donor over 35 with multiple myeloma. The chain combines TRBV6-5 with TRBJ1-3; D gene uncertain. The CDR3 DNA sequence: TGTGCCAGCAGGACAACCGGAGGAAACACCATATATTTT. Translation gives CASRTTGGNTIYF.